The 25 T cell receptor beta chains presented below share a single source sample, sequenced in a study of Graves' ophthalmopathy and Graves' hyperthyroidism. RNA transcripts were the template, and TCR beta CDR3 regions were amplified from them. HTBI primers primed a first-round RT-PCR, and a second-round multiplex PCR followed. TCRdb fed the multiplex PCR reads into MiXCR, producing one record per CDR3 protein. The sample carries over a million distinct CDR3 sequences, less than 45% recorded once. Material: peripheral blood or thyroid tissue (not recorded which). These receptors were collected from an adult man with Graves' hyperthyroidism.

The chain uses TRBV20-1 and TRBJ1-6; 10 nucleotides match TRBD1. Germline loops: CDR1 DFQATT, CDR2 SNEGSKA (reference sequence). V lost 8 bases to trimming and J lost 11 bases; unmatched junction nucleotides: 6. The CDR3 totals 12 residues. CDR3 in amino acids: CSSPGQGTPLHF. As DNA, the CDR3 is TGCAGTTCACCGGGACAGGGGACACCCCTCCACTTT.

This clonotype turned up a few times. This sequence joins TRBV12-3 or TRBV12-4 and TRBJ1-6; D remains ambiguous. The CDR3 spans 12 residues. CDR3 sequence (DNA): TGTGCAGTAGGCTCCTATAATTCACCCCTCCACTTT. This codes for CAVGSYNSPLHF.

This chain connects TRBV29-1 to TRBJ1-3, with a weak D call TRBD1 (5 bases). V shed 5 bases and J shed 4 bases, with 12 bases lying between them. The germline CDR1 and CDR2 sequences are SQVTM and ANQGSEA. The CDR3 runs 13 residues. The CDR3 spells CSVLGQGGNTIYF. In DNA form, the CDR3 reads TGCAGCGTTTTAGGGCAGGGCGGAAACACCATATATTTT. The whole variable domain, filled in from reference TRBV29-1 and TRBJ1-3, reads SAVISQKPSRDICQRGTSLTIQCQVDSQVTMMFWYRQQPGQSLTLIATANQGSEATYESGFVIDKFPISRPNLTFSTLTVSNMSPEDSSIYLCSVLGQGGNTIYFGEGSWLTVV.

There are many counts of this clonotype. This chain links TRBV6-5 with TRBJ1-1; D gene ambiguous. The V end was cut by 8 bases, the J end by 8 bases, with 12 bases between. CDR1 and CDR2 from the germline V gene are MNHEY and SVGAGI. This CDR3 has 11 amino acids. The DNA of the CDR3 is TGTGCCAGCGAAAGGAACCAAGAAGCTTTCTTT. It is translated as CASERNQEAFF.

This clonotype was seen a few times. The rearrangement joins TRBV24-1 to TRBJ2-3; 10 nucleotides agree with TRBD1. Looked up from germline, CDR1 is KGHDR and CDR2 is SFDVKD. This CDR3 region has 14 residues. V was pared by 7 bases and J by 2 bases, with 2 bases of the junction left unmatched. The CDR3 protein is CATRDRGYTDTQYF. The DNA of the CDR3 is TGTGCCACCAGGGACAGGGGGTACACAGATACGCAGTATTTT.

This chain uses TRBV7-2 with TRBJ1-5; D is ambiguous. Trimming removed 0 bases from V and 11 bases from J, with 5 bases in between. This CDR3 comprises 11 residues. The germline CDR1 and CDR2 sequences are SGHTA and FQGNSA. In DNA, the CDR3 is TGTGCCAGCAGCTTAGCTGGGACCCAGCATTTT. It yields the protein CASSLAGTQHF.

This clonotype was counted at least ten times. The rearrangement links TRBV19 to TRBJ2-2; D is unresolved. The V end lost 5 bases, the J end lost 2 bases, and 6 bases lay between the germline ends. CDR3 length: 13 amino acids. Germline-derived CDR1 and CDR2 are LNHDA and SQIVND (reference sequence). The CDR3 is CASSVHNTGELFF. CDR3 DNA: TGTGCCAGTAGTGTCCATAACACCGGGGAGCTGTTTTTT. Looking up the rest from reference TRBV19 and TRBJ2-2 gives the full variable domain: DGGITQSPKYLFRKEGQNVTLSCEQNLNHDAMYWYRQDPGQGLRLIYYSQIVNDFQKGDIAEGYSVSREKKESFPLTVTSAQKNPTAFYLCASSVHNTGELFFGEGSRLTVL.

With regard to this clonotype: It may be a read error: a sequence one base away is much more abundant. The chain recombines TRBV19 with TRBJ1-2; tentative D call: TRBD1 (5 bases). Germline V gene data show CDR1 as LNHDA and CDR2 as SQIVND (reference sequence). V gave up 8 bases and J gave up 1 base, with 17 bases separating them. This CDR3 comprises 15 residues. The CDR3 region has the DNA TGTGCCAGTGGCGTGTTCGGGGACCTTAACTATGGCTACACCTTC. Residues: CASGVFGDLNYGYTF. Full variable domain (rest looked up from reference TRBV19 and TRBJ1-2): DGGITQSPKYLFRKEGQNVTLSCEQNLNHDAMYWYRQDPGQGLRLIYYSQIVNDFQKGDIAEGYSVSREKKESFPLTVTSAQKNPTAFYLCASGVFGDLNYGYTFGSGTRLTVV.

There are many counts of this clonotype. CDR3 in amino acids: CASSSGQAKANVLTF. CDR3 bases: TGTGCCAGCAGCTCCGGACAGGCCAAGGCCAACGTCCTGACTTTC. The chain carries TRBV7-3 and TRBJ2-6, with 7 bases lining up with TRBD1. There are 15 residues in the CDR3. CDR1 is SGHTA and CDR2 is FQGTGA in the germline V gene. After removal of 4 bases from V and 6 bases from J, the junction contained 6 bases not matched to a gene.

There are a few counts of this clonotype. The CDR3 DNA is TGTGCCAGCAGCCAATCCAGGCTGGGATCCTACGAGCAGTACTTC. The encoded protein is CASSQSRLGSYEQYF. The chain is built from TRBV4-2 and TRBJ2-7, with D unclear. The germline V gene has CDR1 LGHNA and CDR2 YNFKEQ. Trimming pared 2 bases from V and 1 base from J, leaving 12 bases between. The CDR3 is 15 residues long.

Comments on this clonotype: One end of the junction fails to match germline, which may point to a read error. The chain is built from TRBV30 and TRBJ2-7; 7 bases line up with TRBD2. Germline values: CDR1 GTSNPN, CDR2 SVGIG (reference sequence). The CDR3 consists of 12 residues. CDR3: CALSGGGFEQYF. Here the CDR3 DNA reads TGTGCCTTGAGTGGGGGGGGTTTCGAGCAGTACTTC.

This clonotype was observed many times. This rearrangement joins TRBV20-1 to TRBJ2-7, with TRBD2 matching 7 bases. The CDR3 covers 13 residues. The V segment lost 4 bases and the J segment 0 bases; nucleotides outside the gene matches: 3. CDR1 is DFQATT and CDR2 is SNEGSKA in the germline V gene (reference sequence). CDR3 in DNA: TGCAGTGCTAAAAGCGGGGCCTCCTACGAGCAGTACTTC. It encodes CSAKSGASYEQYF.

There are a few counts of this clonotype. It may be a read error: a sequence one base away is much more abundant. The J gene is TRBJ1-3, the V gene TRBV7-2; no definite D call. The CDR3 runs to 13 residues. Germline CDR1 SGHTA, CDR2 FQGNSA. CDR3: CATDGNSGDTIYF. The CDR3 nucleotides are TGTGCCACCGATGGCAACTCTGGAGACACCATATATTTT.

The rearrangement links TRBV6-5 to TRBJ2-7; 10 bases fit TRBD1. The CDR3 spans 15 residues. Germline V gene sequence: CDR1 MNHEY, CDR2 SVGAGI. Unmatched junction bases numbered 11, after V lost 5 bases and J lost 7 bases. The CDR3: CASSIRDRGLWEQYF. The DNA of the CDR3 is TGTGCCAGCAGTATCCGGGACAGGGGCCTTTGGGAGCAGTACTTC.

This clonotype was detected a few times. The conserved phenylalanine or tryptophan is not found at the CDR3 terminus, so this likely reflects a read error. No DNA is shown, since the ends of the CDR3 on it are uncertain; the CDR3 is the one TCRdb lists. The chain uses TRBV20-1 and TRBJ2-2; the table's D call, TRBD1, was not checked against the DNA. CDR1 and CDR2 from the germline V gene are DFQATT and SNEGSKA (reference sequence). Termini included, the CDR3 measures 8 amino acids. CDR3: CSARRTGL.

This clonotype showed up many times. V gene TRBV10-3 combines with J gene TRBJ1-5; 9 nucleotides agree with TRBD1. The germline CDR1 and CDR2 sequences are ENHRY and SYGVKD. The CDR3 has 17 residues. The J segment lost 4 bases and the V segment lost 6 bases, leaving 13 bases of the junction unmatched. This CDR3 is CAIRQGQGRHRNQPQHF. The CDR3 nucleotides are TGTGCCATCAGACAGGGACAGGGCAGGCATCGGAATCAGCCCCAGCATTTT.

This sequence joins TRBV25-1 and TRBJ1-1; 7 bases are a match to TRBD1. The CDR3 has 14 amino acids. Germline V lookup: CDR1 MGHDK, CDR2 SYGVNS. V lost 8 bases to trimming and J lost 0 bases; unmatched junction nucleotides: 6. The CDR3 reads CASWTGPMNTEAFF. The CDR3, as DNA: TGTGCCAGCTGGACAGGACCCATGAACACTGAAGCTTTCTTT.

The chain is built from TRBV10-3 and TRBJ1-2; 7 nucleotides agree with TRBD1. With 7 bases clipped from V and 5 bases from J, the junction kept 13 bases outside the gene matches. Germline values: CDR1 ENHRY, CDR2 SYGVKD. CDR3 size: 15 residues. The DNA for the CDR3 is TGTGCCATCAAGGGTAGCGGGAGGGGGCCTTATGGCTACACCTTC. The encoded protein is CAIKGSGRGPYGYTF.

This clonotype was detected ten times or more. This sequence joins TRBV29-1 and TRBJ2-7; D tentatively fits TRBD1 or TRBD2 (6 bases each). CDR1 SQVTM and CDR2 ANQGSEA come from the germline V gene. The germline V and J ends were trimmed by 6 bases and 2 bases, with 23 bases remaining between them. The CDR3 is 16 amino acids. The DNA for the CDR3 is TGCAGCGTGTCCGGTTCTCGCGGGACAACTCCCTACGAGCAGTACTTC. It encodes CSVSGSRGTTPYEQYF.

In this sample, this clonotype turned up many times. This chain joins TRBV24-1 and TRBJ1-5; TRBD1 is a possible D gene (5 bases). Germline CDR1 reads KGHDR; CDR2 reads SFDVKD. V gave up 4 bases and J gave up 4 bases, with 10 bases separating them. The CDR3 loop spans 14 amino acids. This CDR3 reads CATSEEGPNQPQHF. In nucleotides, the CDR3 is TGTGCCACCAGTGAGGAGGGGCCGAATCAGCCCCAGCATTTT.

This sequence joins TRBV12-3 or TRBV12-4 and TRBJ1-1, with D unresolved. This CDR3 comprises 10 residues. Trimming cost V 5 bases and J 9 bases, with 7 bases left between them. The CDR3 spells CASSDPKAFF. Here the CDR3 DNA reads TGTGCCAGCAGTGACCCCAAAGCTTTCTTT.

Ten or more counts support this clonotype. V usage is TRBV12-3 or TRBV12-4 and J usage is TRBJ2-7; D remains ambiguous. The CDR3 consists of 12 residues. V lost 6 bases and J 1 base, leaving 7 bases between the germline ends. CDR3 amino acids: CASSSLSYEQYF. CDR3 bases: TGTGCCAGCAGCTCGTTATCCTACGAGCAGTACTTC.

This clonotype has ten or more counts. This rearrangement joins TRBV20-1 to TRBJ2-2; D call uncertain. The CDR3 has 10 residues. Between the trimmed V and J ends, which lost 5 bases and 6 bases, there was a span of 4 bases. Germline CDR1 is DFQATT and CDR2 is SNEGSKA (reference sequence). The chain's CDR3 is CSARAGELFF. CDR3 nucleotides: TGCAGTGCTCGGGCCGGGGAGCTGTTTTTT.

At least ten counts were recorded for this clonotype. V is TRBV7-9 and J is TRBJ2-5, with D possibly matching TRBD1 (6 bases). Germline CDR1 is SEHNR and CDR2 is FQNEAQ (reference sequence). CDR3 length: 13 residues. V shed 7 bases and J shed 2 bases, with 11 bases lying between them. CDR3 nucleotides: TGTGCCAGCAAACAGGGTCTACAAGAGACCCAGTACTTC. Protein: CASKQGLQETQYF.

V gene TRBV29-1 combines with J gene TRBJ2-7, with TRBD1 identical over 7 bases. The V and J ends lost 8 bases and 0 bases, in that order; junction bases with no gene match: 4. CDR3 length: 12 residues. Germline V lookup: CDR1 SQVTM, CDR2 ANQGSEA. The CDR3 bases are TGCAGCCGAGACAGGGCCTCCTACGAGCAGTACTTC. It specifies CSRDRASYEQYF.